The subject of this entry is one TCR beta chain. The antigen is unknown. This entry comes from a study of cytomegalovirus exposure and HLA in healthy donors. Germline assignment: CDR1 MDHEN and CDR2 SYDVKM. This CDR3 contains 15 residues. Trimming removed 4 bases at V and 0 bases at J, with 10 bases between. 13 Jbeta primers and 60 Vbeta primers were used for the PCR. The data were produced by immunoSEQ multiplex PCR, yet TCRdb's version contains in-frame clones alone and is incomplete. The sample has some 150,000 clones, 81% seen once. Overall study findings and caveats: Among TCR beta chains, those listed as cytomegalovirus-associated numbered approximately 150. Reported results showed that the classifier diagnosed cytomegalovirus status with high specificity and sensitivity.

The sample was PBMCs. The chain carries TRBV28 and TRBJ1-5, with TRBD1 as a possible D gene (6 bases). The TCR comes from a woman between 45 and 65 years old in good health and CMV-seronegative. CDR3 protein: CASSSGQYSNQPQHF. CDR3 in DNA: TGTGCCAGCAGTTCTGGACAGTATAGCAATCAGCCCCAGCATTTT. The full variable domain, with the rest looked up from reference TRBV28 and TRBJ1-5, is DVKVTQSSRYLVKRTGEKVFLECVQDMDHENMFWYRQDPGLGLRLIYFSYDVKMKEKGDIPEGYSVSREKKERFSLILESASTNQTSMYLCASSSGQYSNQPQHFGDGTRLSIL.